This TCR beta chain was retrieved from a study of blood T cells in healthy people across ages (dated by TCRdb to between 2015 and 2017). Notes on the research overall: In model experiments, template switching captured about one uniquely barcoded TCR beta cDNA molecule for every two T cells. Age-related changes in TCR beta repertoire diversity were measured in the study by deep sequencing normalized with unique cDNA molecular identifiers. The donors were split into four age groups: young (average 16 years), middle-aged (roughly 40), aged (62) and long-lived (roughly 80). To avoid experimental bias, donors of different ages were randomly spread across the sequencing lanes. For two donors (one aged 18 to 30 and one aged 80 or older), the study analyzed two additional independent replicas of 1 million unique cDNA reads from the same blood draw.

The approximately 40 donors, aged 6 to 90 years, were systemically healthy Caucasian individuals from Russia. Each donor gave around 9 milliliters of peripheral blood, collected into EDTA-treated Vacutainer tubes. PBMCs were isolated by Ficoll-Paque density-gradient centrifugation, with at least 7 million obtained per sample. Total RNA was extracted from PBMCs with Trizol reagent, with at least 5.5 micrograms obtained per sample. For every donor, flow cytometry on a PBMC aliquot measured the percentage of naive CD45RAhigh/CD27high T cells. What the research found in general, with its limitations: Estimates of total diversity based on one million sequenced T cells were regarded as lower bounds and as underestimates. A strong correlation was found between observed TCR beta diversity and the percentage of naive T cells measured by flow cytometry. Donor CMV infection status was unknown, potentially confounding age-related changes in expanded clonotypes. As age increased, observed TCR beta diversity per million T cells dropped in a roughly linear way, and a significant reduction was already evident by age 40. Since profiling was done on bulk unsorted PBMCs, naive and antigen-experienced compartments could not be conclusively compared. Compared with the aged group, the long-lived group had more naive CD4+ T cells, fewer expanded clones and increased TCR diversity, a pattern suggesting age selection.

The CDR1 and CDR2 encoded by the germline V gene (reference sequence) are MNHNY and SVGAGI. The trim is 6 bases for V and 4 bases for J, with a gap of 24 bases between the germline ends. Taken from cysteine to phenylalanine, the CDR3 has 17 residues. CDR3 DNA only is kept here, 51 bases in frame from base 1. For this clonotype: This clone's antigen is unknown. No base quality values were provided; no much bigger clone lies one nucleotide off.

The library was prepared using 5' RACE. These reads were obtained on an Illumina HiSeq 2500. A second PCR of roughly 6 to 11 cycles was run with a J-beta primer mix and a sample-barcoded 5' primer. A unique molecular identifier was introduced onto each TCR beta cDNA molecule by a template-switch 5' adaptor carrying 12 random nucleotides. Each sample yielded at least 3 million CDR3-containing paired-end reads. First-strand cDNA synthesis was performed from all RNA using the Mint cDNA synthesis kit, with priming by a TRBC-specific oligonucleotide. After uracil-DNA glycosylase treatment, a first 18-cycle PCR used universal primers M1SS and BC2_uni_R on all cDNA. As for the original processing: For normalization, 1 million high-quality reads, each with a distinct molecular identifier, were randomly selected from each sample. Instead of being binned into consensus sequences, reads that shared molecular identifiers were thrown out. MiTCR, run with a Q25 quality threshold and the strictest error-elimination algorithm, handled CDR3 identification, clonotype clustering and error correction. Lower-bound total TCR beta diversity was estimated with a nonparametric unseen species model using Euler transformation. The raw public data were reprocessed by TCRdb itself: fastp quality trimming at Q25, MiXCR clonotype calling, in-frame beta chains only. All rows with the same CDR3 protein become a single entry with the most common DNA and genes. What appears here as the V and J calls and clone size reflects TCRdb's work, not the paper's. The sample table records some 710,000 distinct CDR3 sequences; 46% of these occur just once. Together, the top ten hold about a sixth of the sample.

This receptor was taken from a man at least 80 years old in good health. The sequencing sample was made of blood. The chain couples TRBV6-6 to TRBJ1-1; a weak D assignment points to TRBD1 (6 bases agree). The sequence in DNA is TGTGCCAGCAGCCCTTCTCTCTCGACAGGAGGGAGCACTGAAGCTTTCTTT. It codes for CASSPSLSTGGSTEAFF.